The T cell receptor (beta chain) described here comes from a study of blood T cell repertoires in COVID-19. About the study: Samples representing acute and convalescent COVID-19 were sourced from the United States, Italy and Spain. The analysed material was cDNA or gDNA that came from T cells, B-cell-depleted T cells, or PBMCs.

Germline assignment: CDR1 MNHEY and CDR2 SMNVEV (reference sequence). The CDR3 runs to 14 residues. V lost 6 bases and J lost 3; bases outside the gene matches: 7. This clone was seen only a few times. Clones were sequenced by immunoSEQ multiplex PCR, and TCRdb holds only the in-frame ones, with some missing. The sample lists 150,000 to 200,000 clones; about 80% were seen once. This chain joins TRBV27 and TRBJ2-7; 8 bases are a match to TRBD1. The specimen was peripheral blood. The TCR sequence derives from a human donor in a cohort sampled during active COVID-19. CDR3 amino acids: CASSRRQGSYEQYF. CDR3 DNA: TGTGCCAGCAGCCGCCGACAGGGGAGCTACGAGCAGTACTTC.